This T cell receptor beta chain was captured in a study of blood T cell repertoires in COVID-19. Across the whole study: PBMCs, B-cell-depleted T cells, or T cells provided the cDNA or gDNA that made up the material.

Libraries were prepared by immunoSEQ multiplex PCR; TCRdb keeps only in-frame clonotypes and omits some of them. Here the sample spans 85,000 to 100,000 clones, around three quarters being singletons. With 0 bases clipped from V and 8 bases from J, the junction kept 5 bases outside the gene matches. There are 14 residues in the CDR3. Germline CDR1 reads SGDLS; CDR2 reads YYNGEE. The V and J genes are TRBV9 and TRBJ1-3, with 7 bases identical to TRBD1. The material sequenced was peripheral blood. The clonotype comes from a man aged 50-60 years who had recovered from COVID-19. CDR3: CASSVEGGQDTIYF. CDR3 nucleotide sequence: TGTGCCAGCAGCGTAGAAGGGGGCCAGGACACCATATATTTT.